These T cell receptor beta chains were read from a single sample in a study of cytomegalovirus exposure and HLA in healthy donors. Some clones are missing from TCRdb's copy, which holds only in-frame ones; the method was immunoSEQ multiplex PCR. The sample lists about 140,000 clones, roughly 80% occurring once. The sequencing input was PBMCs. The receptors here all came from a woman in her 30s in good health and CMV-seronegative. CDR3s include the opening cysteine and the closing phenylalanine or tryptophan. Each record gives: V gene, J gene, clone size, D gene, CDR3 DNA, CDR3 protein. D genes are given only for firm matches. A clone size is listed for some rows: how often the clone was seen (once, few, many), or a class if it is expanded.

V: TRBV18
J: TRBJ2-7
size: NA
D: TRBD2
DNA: TGTGCCAGCTCAGAAGCGGGAGTCGAGCAGTACTTC
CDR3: CASSEAGVEQYF

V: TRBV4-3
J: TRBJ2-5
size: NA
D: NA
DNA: TGCGCCAGCAGCCAAGATATCGCCAGGGGAGAGACCCAGTACTTC
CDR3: CASSQDIARGETQYF

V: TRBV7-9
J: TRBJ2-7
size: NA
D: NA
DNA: TGTGCCAGCAGTTCCACAGGGAGAGGCGAGCAGTACTTC
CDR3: CASSSTGRGEQYF

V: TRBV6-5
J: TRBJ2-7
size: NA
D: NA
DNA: TGTGCCAGCACAGGAAGGGACTCAGTTCGCGAGCAGTACTTC
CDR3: CASTGRDSVREQYF

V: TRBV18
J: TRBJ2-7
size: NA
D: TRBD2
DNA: TGTGCCAGCTCACCACCTAACGGGAGGGAGTACGAGCAGTACTTC
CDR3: CASSPPNGREYEQYF

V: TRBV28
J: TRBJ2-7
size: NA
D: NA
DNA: TGTGCCACCGTGGAGACGGGTATCTCCTACGAGCAGTACTTC
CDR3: CATVETGISYEQYF

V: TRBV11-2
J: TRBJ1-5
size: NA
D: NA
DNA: TGTGCCAGCAGCCTAGCAGGGTCCCCGGGTCAGCCCCAGCATTTT
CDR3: CASSLAGSPGQPQHF

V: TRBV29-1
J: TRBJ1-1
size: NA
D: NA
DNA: TGCAGCGTTGAAAGGGATCGGGGGGATGAAGCTTTCTTT
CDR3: CSVERDRGDEAFF

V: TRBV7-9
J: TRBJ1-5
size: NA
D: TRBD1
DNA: TGTGCCAGCAGCTCGGGACAGGGAAATCAGCCCCAGCATTTT
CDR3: CASSSGQGNQPQHF

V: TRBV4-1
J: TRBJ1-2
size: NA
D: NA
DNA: TGCGCCAGCAGCCAAGACCCGACACCACGGGGCTACACCTTC
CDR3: CASSQDPTPRGYTF

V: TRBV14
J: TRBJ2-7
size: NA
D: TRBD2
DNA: TGTGCCAGCAGCCAACTAGCGGGAGTTGGGGTTATGTACGAGCAGTACTTC
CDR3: CASSQLAGVGVMYEQYF

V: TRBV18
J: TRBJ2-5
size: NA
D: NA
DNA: TGTGCCAGCTCACCACCCACTAGTCCTGGCGGGGAGACCCAGTACTTC
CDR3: CASSPPTSPGGETQYF

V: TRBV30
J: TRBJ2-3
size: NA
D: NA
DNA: TGTGCCTGGACACCGCAGGGACTCAGCACAGATACGCAGTATTTT
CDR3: CAWTPQGLSTDTQYF

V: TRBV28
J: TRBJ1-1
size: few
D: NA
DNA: TGTGCCAGCAGTCCCCGTTGGACAGAAGCTTTCTTT
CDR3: CASSPRWTEAFF

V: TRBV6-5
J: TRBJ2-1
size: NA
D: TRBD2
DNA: TGTGCCAGCAGATTACTAGCGGGGGGCCGGAATGAGCAGTTCTTC
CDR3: CASRLLAGGRNEQFF

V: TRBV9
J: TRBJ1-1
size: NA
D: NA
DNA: TGTGCCAGCAGCGTAGCGGGAGGAGGGCGAGCTTTCTTT
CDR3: CASSVAGGGRAFF

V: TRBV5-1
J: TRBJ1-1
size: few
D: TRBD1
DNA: TGCGCCAGCAGCGAGGGACAGGGGGAAGCTTTCTTT
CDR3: CASSEGQGEAFF

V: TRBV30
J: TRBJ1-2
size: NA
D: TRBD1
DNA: TGTGCCTGGAGCCCCGGGACAGTCATTGTAGTCGGCTACACCTTC
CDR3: CAWSPGTVIVVGYTF

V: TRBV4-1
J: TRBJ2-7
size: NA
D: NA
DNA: TGCGCCAGCAGCCAAGTTGTCAGGAACTACGAGCAGTACTTC
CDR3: CASSQVVRNYEQYF

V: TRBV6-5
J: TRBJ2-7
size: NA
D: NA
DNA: TGTGCCAGCAGTTACTCGAATAAGGGCGGGATATACGAGCAGTACTTC
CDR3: CASSYSNKGGIYEQYF

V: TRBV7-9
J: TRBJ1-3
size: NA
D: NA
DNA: TGTTCCAGCAGCCCTTCGGACTTCAGCTCTGGAAACACCATATATTTT
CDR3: CSSSPSDFSSGNTIYF

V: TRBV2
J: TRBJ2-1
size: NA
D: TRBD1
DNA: TGTGCCAGCAGGGGGGACAGGGTCAAGGATGAGCAGTTCTTC
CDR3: CASRGDRVKDEQFF

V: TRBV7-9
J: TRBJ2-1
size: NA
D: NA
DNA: TGTGCCAGCAGCATAACAGGGAGAGGGCAGTTCTTC
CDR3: CASSITGRGQFF

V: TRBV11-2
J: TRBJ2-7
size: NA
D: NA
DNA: TGTGCCAGCAGCTTTGGTCACAGCTACGAGCAGTACTTC
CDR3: CASSFGHSYEQYF

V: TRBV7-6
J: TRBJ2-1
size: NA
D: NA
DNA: TGTGCCAGCAGCATCCGGGACTTTGACAATGAGCAGTTCTTC
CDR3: CASSIRDFDNEQFF